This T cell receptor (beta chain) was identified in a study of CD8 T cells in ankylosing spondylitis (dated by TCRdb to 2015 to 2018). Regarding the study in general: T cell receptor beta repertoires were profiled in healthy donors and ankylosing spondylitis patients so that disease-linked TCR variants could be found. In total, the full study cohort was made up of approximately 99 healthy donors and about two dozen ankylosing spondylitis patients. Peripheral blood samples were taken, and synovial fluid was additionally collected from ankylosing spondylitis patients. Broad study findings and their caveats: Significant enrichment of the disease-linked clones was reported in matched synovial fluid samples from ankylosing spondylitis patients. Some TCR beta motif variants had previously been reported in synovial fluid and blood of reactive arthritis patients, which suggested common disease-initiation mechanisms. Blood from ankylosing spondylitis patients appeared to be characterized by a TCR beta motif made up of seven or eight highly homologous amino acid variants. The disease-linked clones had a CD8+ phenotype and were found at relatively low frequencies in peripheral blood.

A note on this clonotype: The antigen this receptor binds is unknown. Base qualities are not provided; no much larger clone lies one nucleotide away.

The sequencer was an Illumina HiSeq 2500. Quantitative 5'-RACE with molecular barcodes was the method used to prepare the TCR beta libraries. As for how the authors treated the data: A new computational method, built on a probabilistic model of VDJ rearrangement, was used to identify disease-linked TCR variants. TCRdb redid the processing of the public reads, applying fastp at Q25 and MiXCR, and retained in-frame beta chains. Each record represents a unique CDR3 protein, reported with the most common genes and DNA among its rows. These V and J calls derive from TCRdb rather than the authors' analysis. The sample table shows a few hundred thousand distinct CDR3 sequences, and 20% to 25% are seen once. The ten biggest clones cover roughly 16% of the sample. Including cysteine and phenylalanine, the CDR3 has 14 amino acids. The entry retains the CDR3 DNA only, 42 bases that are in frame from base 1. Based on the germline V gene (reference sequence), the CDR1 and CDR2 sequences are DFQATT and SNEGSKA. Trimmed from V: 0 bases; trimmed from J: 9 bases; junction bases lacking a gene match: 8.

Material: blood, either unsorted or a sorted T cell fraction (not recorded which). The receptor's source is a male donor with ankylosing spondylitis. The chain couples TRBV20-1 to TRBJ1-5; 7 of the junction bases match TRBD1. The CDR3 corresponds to CSARDPQGDVPQHF. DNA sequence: TGCAGTGCTAGAGATCCCCAGGGGGACGTGCCCCAGCATTTT.